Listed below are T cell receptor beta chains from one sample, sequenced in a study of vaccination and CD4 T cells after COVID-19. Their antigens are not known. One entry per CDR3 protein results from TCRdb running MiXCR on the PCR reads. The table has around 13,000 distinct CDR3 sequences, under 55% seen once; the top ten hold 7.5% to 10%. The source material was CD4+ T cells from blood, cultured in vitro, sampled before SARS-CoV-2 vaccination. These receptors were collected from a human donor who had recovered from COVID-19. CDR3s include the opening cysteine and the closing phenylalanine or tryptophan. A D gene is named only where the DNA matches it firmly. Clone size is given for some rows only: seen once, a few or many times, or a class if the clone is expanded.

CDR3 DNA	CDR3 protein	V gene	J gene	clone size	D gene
TGCGCCAGCAGCCCGGGACAGGGGATACGAAACACCATATATTTT	CASSPGQGIRNTIYF	TRBV4-3	TRBJ1-3	once	TRBD1
TGTGCCAGCAGCCCACCGGGACAGGGGTACAATGAGCAGTTCTTC	CASSPPGQGYNEQFF	TRBV7-2	TRBJ2-1	.	TRBD1
TGTGCCAGCAGGCCTTCTGTGGGCCTCCGATCCACAGATACGCAGTATTTT	CASRPSVGLRSTDTQYF	TRBV12-3/TRBV12-4	TRBJ2-3	.	.
TGTGCCAGCAGCTTTCATAGGCGGGAGACCCAGTACTTC	CASSFHRRETQYF	TRBV7-9	TRBJ2-5	.	.
TGCAGTGCTAGAGATTTTAGCGGGAGGTCCCATGAGCAGTTCTTC	CSARDFSGRSHEQFF	TRBV20-1	TRBJ2-1	.	TRBD2
TGTGCCACTAAAGCGGGGACCCCCTACGAGCAGTACTTC	CATKAGTPYEQYF	TRBV21-1	TRBJ2-7	.	.
TGTGCCAGCAGCCCAGGGGGCGCGTACGAGCAGTACTTC	CASSPGGAYEQYF	TRBV7-9	TRBJ2-7	few	TRBD1
TGTGCCAGCAGCTTCCCGGTGGCAGCAGGAAACACCATATATTTT	CASSFPVAAGNTIYF	TRBV7-2	TRBJ1-3	.	.
TGTGCCAGCAGCTTAACGATGGACCTGGGGGGGGCCAAAAACATTCAGTACTTC	CASSLTMDLGGAKNIQYF	TRBV7-2	TRBJ2-4	once	TRBD2
TGTGCCAGTAGATCTAGAAGGAGCGGCACAGATACGCAGTATTTT	CASRSRRSGTDTQYF	TRBV19	TRBJ2-3	.	.
TGTGCCAGCAGCCGGGCACAGGGGGCGGGGAACACTGAAGCTTTCTTT	CASSRAQGAGNTEAFF	TRBV4-2	TRBJ1-1	.	TRBD1
TGTGCCAGCAAACCAGGGAGGTACCAAGAGACCCAGTACTTC	CASKPGRYQETQYF	TRBV7-2	TRBJ2-5	few	.
TGTGCCAGCAGCTTAGAAGTCCTGAACACCGGGGAGCTGTTTTTT	CASSLEVLNTGELFF	TRBV7-2	TRBJ2-2	.	.
TGTGCCAGCAGGTCATCTGATCAGCCCCAGCATTTT	CASRSSDQPQHF	TRBV28	TRBJ1-5	few	.
TGCGCCAGCAGCCAAGTCTCGGCGTACTCTGGGGCCAACGTCCTGACTTTC	CASSQVSAYSGANVLTF	TRBV4-3	TRBJ2-6	.	.
TGTGCCAGCAGCTTACCATCAACAGATACGCAGTATTTT	CASSLPSTDTQYF	TRBV7-2	TRBJ2-3	once	.
TGTGCCATCAGTGAGTCGCTTGGCTACACCTTC	CAISESLGYTF	TRBV10-3	TRBJ1-2	medium-sized	.
TGTGCCAGCAGGCAAACCGGGACAGGGGAGATCGAGCAGTACTTC	CASRQTGTGEIEQYF	TRBV6-2/TRBV6-3	TRBJ2-7	.	TRBD1
TGTGCCACCAGTGATTCGAGGGGGGGTTCGAACACCGGGGAGCTGTTTTTT	CATSDSRGGSNTGELFF	TRBV24-1	TRBJ2-2	.	.
TGTGCCAGCAGCCCGGGAGGGAGCAATCAGCCCCAGCATTTT	CASSPGGSNQPQHF	TRBV11-2	TRBJ1-5	.	.
TGTGCCAGCAGTTTGTCGACCCAAGGGGTCGCTGAAGCTTTCTTT	CASSLSTQGVAEAFF	TRBV28	TRBJ1-1	.	.
TGTGCCAGCAGTACCCCAAGACTTAGGTATGGCTACACCTTC	CASSTPRLRYGYTF	TRBV2	TRBJ1-2	.	.
TGCAGTGTAATTACAGGGCTGGGGTGGACTGAAGCTTTCTTT	CSVITGLGWTEAFF	TRBV20-1	TRBJ1-1	.	.
TGCAGTGCACCTCCCCCTGGCCGCAGGCAGCCCCAGCATTTT	CSAPPPGRRQPQHF	TRBV20-1	TRBJ1-5	.	.
TGTGCCACCAAGGCGGGCAAGGGACAATCTCAAGAGACCCAGTACTTC	CATKAGKGQSQETQYF	TRBV24-1	TRBJ2-5	.	.
TGTGCCAGCAGTTTCTCTCAGGTCGGCACAGATACGCAGTATTTT	CASSFSQVGTDTQYF	TRBV27	TRBJ2-3	.	.
TGCAGTGCTAGACAGGGGGCGCCGGACACTGAAGCTTTCTTT	CSARQGAPDTEAFF	TRBV20-1	TRBJ1-1	.	TRBD1
TGTGCCAGCAGCTTGCGTGGAGCATACAATGAGCAGTTCTTC	CASSLRGAYNEQFF	TRBV7-2	TRBJ2-1	.	.